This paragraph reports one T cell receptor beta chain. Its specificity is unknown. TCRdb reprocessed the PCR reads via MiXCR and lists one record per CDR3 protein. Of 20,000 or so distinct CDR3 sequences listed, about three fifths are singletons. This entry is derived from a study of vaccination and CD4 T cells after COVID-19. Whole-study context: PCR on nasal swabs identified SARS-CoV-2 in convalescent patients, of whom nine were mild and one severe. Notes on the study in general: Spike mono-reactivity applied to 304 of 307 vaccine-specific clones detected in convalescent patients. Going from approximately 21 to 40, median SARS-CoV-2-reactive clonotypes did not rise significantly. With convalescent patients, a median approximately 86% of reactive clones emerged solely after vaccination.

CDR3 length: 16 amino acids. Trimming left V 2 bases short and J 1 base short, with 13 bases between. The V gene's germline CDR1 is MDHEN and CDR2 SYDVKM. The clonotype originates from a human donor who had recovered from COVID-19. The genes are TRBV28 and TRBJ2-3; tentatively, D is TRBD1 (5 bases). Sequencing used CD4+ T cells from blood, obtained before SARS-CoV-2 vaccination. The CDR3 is CASSLGALGGTDTQYF. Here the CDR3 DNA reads TGTGCCAGCAGTTTAGGGGCCCTTGGGGGCACAGATACGCAGTATTTT.